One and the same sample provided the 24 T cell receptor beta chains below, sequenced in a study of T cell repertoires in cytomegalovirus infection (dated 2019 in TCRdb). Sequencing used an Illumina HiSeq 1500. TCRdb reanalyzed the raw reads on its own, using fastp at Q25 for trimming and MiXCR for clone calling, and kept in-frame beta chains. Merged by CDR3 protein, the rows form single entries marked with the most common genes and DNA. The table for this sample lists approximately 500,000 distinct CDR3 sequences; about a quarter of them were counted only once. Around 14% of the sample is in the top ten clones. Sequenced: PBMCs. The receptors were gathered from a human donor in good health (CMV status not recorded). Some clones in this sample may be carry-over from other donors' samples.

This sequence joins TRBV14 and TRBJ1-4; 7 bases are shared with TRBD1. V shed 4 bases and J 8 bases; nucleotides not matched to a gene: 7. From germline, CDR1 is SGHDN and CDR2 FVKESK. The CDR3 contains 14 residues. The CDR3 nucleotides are TGTGCCAGCAGCCGACAGGGAATACGGGAAAAACTGTTTTTT. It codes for CASSRQGIREKLFF.

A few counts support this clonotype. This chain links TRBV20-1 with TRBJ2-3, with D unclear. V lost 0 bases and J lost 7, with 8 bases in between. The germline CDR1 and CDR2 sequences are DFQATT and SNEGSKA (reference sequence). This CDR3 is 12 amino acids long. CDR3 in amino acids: CSARDQLNTQYF. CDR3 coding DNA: TGCAGTGCTAGAGATCAACTTAATACGCAGTATTTT.

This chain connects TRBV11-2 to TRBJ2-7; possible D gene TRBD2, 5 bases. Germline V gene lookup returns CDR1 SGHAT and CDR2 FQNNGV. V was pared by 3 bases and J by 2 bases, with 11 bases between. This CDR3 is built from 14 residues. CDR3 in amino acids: CASSFQLDTYEQYV. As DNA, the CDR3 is TGTGCCAGCAGCTTCCAACTAGATACCTACGAGCAGTACGTC.

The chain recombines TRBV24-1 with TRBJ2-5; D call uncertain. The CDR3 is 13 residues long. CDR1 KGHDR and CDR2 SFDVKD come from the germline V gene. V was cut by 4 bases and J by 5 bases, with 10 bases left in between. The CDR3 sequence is CATSELGVETQYF. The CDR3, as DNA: TGTGCCACCAGTGAACTGGGTGTGGAGACCCAGTACTTC.

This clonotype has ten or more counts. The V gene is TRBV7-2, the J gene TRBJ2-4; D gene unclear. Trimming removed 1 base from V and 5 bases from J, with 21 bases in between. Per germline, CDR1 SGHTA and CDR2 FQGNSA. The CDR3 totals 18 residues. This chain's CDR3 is CASSLGFRYSSRENIQYF. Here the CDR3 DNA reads TGTGCCAGCAGCTTAGGTTTTCGTTATTCGAGTAGGGAAAACATTCAGTACTTC.

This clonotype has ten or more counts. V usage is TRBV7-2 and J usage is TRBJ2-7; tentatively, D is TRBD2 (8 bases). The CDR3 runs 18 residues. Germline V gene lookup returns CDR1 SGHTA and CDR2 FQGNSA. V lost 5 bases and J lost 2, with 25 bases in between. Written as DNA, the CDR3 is TGTGCCAGCAGCCCACAGGGGATTTTAGCGGGGTACCCCTACGAGCAGTACTTC. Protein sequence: CASSPQGILAGYPYEQYF.

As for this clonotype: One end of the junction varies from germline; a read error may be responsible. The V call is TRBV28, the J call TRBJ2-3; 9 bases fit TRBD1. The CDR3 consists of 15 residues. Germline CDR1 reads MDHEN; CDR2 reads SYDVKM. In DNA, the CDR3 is TGTGCCAGCAGATCACCGGGACAGGGAACAGATACGCAGTACTTT. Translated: CASRSPGQGTDTQYF. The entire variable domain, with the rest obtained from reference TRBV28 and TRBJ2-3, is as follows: DVKVTQSSRYLVKRTGEKVFLECVQDMDHENMFWYRQDPGLGLRLIYFSYDVKMKEKGDIPEGYSVSREKKERFSLILESASTNQTSMYLCASRSPGQGTDTQYFGPGTRLTVL.

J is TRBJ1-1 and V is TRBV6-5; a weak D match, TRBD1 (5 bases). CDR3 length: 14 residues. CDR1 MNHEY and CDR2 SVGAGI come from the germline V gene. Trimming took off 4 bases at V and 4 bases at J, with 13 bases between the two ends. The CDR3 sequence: CASSSGYGGTEAFF. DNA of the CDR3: TGTGCCAGCAGTTCAGGATACGGGGGCACTGAAGCTTTCTTT.

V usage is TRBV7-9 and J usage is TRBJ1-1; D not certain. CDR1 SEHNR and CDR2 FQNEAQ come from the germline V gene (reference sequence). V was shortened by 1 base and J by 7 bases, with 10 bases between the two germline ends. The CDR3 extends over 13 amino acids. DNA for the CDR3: TGTGCCAGCAGCTTAGACCCCGGTCATGAAGCTTTCTTT. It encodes CASSLDPGHEAFF.

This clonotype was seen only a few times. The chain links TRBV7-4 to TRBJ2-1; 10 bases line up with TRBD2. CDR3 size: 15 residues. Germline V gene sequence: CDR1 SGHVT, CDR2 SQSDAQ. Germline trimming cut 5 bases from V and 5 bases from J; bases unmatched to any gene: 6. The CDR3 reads CASSPSGRSNNEQFF. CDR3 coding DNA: TGTGCCAGCAGCCCTAGCGGGAGAAGTAACAATGAGCAGTTCTTC.

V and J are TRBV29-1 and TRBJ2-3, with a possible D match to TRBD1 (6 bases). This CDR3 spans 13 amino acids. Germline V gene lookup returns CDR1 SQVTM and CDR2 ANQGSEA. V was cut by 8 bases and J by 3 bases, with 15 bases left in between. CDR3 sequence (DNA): TGCAGCTTCCCAAAGGGGGAAACAGATACGCAGTATTTT. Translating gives CSFPKGETDTQYF.

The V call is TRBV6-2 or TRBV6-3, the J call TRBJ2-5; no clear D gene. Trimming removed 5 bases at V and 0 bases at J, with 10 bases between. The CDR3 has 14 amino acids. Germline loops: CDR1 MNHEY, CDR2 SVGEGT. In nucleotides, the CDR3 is TGTGCCAGCAGTATCCCTCGGAACCAAGAGACCCAGTACTTC. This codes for CASSIPRNQETQYF.

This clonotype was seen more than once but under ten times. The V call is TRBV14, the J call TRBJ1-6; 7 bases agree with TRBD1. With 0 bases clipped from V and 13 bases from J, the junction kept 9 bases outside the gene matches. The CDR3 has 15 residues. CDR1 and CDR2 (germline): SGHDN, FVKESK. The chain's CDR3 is CASSQDMTGSSPLHF. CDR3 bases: TGTGCCAGCAGCCAAGATATGACAGGGTCCTCTCCCCTCCACTTT.

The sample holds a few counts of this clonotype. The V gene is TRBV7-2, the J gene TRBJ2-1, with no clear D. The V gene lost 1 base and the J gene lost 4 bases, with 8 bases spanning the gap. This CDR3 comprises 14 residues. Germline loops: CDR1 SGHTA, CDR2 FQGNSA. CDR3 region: CASSLGTPYNEQFF. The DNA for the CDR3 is TGTGCCAGCAGCTTAGGAACTCCTTACAATGAGCAGTTCTTC.

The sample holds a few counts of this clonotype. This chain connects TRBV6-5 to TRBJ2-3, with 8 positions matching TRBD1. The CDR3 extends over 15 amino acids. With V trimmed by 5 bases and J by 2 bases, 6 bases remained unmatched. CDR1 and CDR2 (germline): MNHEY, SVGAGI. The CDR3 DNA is TGTGCCAGCAGTCGCGGACAGGGCCCCACAGATACGCAGTATTTT. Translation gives CASSRGQGPTDTQYF.

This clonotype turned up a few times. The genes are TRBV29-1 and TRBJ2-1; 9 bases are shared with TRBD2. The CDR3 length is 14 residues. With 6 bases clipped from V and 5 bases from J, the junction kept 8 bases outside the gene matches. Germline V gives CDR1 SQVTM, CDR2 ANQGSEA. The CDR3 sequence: CSVPAASGNNEQFF. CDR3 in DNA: TGCAGCGTCCCCGCCGCTAGCGGGAACAATGAGCAGTTCTTC.

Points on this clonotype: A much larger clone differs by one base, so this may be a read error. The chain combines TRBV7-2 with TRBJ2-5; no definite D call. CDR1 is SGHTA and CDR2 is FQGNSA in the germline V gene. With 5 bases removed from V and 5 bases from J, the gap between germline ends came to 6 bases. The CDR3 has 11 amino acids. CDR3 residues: CASSMKETQYF. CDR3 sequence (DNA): TGTGCCAGCAGCATGAAGGAGACCCAGTACTTC.

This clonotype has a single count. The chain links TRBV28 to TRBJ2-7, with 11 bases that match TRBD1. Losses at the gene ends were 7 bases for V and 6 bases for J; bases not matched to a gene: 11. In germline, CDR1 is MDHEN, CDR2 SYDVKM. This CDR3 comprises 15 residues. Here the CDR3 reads CASTTPGTGGREQYF. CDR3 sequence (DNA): TGTGCCAGCACCACACCCGGGACAGGGGGACGCGAGCAGTACTTC.

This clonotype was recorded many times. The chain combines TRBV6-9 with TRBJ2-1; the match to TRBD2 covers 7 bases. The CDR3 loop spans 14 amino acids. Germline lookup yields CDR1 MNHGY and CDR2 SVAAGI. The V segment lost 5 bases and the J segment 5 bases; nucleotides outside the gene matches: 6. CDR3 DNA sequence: TGTGCCAGCAGTAGACTAGCTACTCACAATGAGCAGTTCTTC. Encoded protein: CASSRLATHNEQFF.

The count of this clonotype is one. The CDR3 DNA is TGTGCCAGCAGTATACTAGCGGGAGGGCAAGGAGAGACCCAGTACTTC. As protein: CASSILAGGQGETQYF. The chain has TRBV6-8 and TRBJ2-5, with 13 bases aligning to TRBD2. V lost 5 bases and J lost 4; bases outside the gene matches: 7. CDR3 length: 16 residues. Germline CDR1 and CDR2: MNHGY and SAAAGT.

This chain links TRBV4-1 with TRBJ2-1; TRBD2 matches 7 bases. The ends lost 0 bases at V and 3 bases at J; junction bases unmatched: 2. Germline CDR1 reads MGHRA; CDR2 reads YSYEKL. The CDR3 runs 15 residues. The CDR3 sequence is CASSQEREYYNEQFF. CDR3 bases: TGCGCCAGCAGCCAAGAGCGGGAGTACTACAATGAGCAGTTCTTC.

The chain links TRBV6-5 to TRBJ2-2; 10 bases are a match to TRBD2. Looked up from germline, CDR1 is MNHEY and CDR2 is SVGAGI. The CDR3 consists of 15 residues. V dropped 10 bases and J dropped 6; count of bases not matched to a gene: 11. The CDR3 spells CATRRAGGLPGELFF. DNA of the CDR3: TGTGCCACCAGGAGAGCGGGAGGGCTTCCCGGGGAGCTGTTTTTT.

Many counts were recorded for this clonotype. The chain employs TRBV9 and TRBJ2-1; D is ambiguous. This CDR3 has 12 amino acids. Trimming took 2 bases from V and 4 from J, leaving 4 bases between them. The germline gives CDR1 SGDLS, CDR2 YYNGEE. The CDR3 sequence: CASSVGYNEQFF. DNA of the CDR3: TGTGCCAGCAGCGTGGGATACAATGAGCAGTTCTTC. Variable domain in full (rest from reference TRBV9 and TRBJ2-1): DSGVTQTPKHLITATGQRVTLRCSPRSGDLSVYWYQQSLDQGLQFLIQYYNGEERAKGNILERFSAQQFPDLHSELNLSSLELGDSALYFCASSVGYNEQFFGPGTRLTVL.

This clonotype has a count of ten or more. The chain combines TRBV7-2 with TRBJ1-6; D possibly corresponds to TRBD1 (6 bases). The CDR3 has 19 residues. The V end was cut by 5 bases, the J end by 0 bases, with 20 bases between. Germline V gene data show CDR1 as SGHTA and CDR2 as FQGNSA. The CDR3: CASSRNRPGQSSYNSPLHF. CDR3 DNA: TGTGCCAGCAGCCGTAACCGACCCGGACAGAGCTCCTATAATTCACCCCTCCACTTT.